This T cell receptor beta chain was identified during a study of T cell clones after liver transplantation. Study-level background: Until 12-24 months post-transplant, subjects got standard immunosuppression and no induction. Blood was drawn pre-transplant, before withdrawal, and after full or failed withdrawal. General study points: Small, mixed patient groups and varying post-transplant times limit these conclusions.

Method: immunoSEQ multiplex PCR; TCRdb's copy keeps in-frame clones and lacks some. The sample has roughly 80,000 clones; over 65% are singletons. Trimming removed 2 bases from V and 1 base from J; junction bases left unmatched: 8. CDR1 is GTSNPN, CDR2 SVGIG, per germline (reference sequence). This CDR3 spans 16 amino acids. This clone was detected only a few times. Its antigen remains unknown. The sequence derives from a human patient who received a liver transplant. Some T cells may possibly be graft donor cells. Material: CD4+ T cells from blood, obtained at the 22-month timepoint. The chain is built from TRBV30 and TRBJ1-5; 7 nucleotides align to TRBD1. For the CDR3, the DNA is TGTGCCTGGAGTAGCAGGGGGAGTAGGAGCAATCAGCCCCAGCATTTT. As protein: CAWSSRGSRSNQPQHF.